This T cell receptor beta chain was profiled in a study of blood T cell repertoires in COVID-19. Study details: Sample material is recorded as cDNA or gDNA derived from T cells, B-cell-depleted T cells, or PBMCs.

As handled by the study authors: Reference gene primer amplification in the assay estimated nucleated cell counts. Generated by immunoSEQ multiplex PCR, the TCRdb table keeps only in-frame clones and is missing some. The V and J calls and clone size are taken from that table; D and trimming were inferred from the DNA. The data hold about 310,000 clones, with about nine tenths observed a single time. The CDR3 consists of 15 residues. Trimming took 2 bases from V and 0 from J; bases not matched to a gene: 2. Per the germline V gene, CDR1 is SEHNR and CDR2 is FQNEAQ (reference sequence). This TCR derives from a man between 45 and 60 years old with active or convalescent COVID-19. The sequenced sample consisted of peripheral blood. The chain combines TRBV7-9 with TRBJ1-1, with 8 bases lining up with TRBD1. CDR3 protein: CASSLRQGLNTEAFF. The CDR3 DNA follows: TGTGCCAGCAGCTTACGACAGGGGCTGAACACTGAAGCTTTCTTT.